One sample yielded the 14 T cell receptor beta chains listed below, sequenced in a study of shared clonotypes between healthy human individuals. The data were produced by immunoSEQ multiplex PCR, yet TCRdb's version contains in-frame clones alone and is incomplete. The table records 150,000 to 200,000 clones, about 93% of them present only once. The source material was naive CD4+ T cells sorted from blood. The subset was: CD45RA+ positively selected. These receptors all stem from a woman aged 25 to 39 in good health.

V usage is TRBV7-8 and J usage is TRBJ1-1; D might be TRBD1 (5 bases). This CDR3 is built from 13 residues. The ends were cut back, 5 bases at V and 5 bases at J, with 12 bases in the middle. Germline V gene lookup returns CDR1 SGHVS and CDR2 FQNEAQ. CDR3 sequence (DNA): TGTGCCAGCAGCCAAAGGACAAGAACTGAAGCTTTCTTT. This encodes CASSQRTRTEAFF. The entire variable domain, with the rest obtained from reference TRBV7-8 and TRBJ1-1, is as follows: GAGVSQSPRYKVAKRGQDVALRCDPISGHVSLFWYQQALGQGPEFLTYFQNEAQLDKSGLPSDRFFAERPEGSVSTLKIQRTQQEDSAVYLCASSQRTRTEAFFGQGTRLTVV.

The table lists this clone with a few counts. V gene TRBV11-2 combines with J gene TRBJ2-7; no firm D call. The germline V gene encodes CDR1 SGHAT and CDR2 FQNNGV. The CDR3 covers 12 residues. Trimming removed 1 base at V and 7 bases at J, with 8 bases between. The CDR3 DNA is TGTGCCAGCAGCTTAGGGTGGCGAGAGCAGTACTTC. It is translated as CASSLGWREQYF.

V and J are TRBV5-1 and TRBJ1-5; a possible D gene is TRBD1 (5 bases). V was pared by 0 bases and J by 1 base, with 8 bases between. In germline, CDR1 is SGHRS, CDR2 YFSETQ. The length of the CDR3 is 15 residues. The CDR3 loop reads CASSLAGLSNQPQHF. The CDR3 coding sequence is TGCGCCAGCAGCTTGGCAGGGTTGAGCAATCAGCCCCAGCATTTT.

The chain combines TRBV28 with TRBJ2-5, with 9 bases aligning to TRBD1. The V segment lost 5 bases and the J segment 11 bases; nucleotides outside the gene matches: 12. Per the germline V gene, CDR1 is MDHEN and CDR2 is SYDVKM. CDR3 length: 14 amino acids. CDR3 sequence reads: CASSARDRESEQYF. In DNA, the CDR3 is TGTGCCAGCAGTGCCCGGGACAGGGAATCTGAGCAGTACTTC.

CDR3 DNA: TGTGCCAGCAGTGGACAGGGGTTGGGACCTTACGAGCAGTACTTC. Protein: CASSGQGLGPYEQYF. The V and J genes are TRBV6-1 and TRBJ2-7; 8 positions agree with TRBD1. This CDR3 is 15 amino acids long. CDR1 MNHNS and CDR2 SASEGT come from the germline V gene. V was clipped by 4 bases and J by 4 bases; unmatched bases: 9.

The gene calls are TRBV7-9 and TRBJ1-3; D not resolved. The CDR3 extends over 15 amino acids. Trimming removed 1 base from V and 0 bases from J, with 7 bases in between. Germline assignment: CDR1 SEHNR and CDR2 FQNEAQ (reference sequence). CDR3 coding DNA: TGTGCCAGCAGCTTAGAGCTCCGCTCTGGAAACACCATATATTTT. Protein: CASSLELRSGNTIYF. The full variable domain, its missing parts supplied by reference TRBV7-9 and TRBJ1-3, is DTGVSQNPRHKITKRGQNVTFRCDPISEHNRLYWYRQTLGQGPEFLTYFQNEAQLEKSRLLSDRFSAERPKGSFSTLEIQRTEQGDSAMYLCASSLELRSGNTIYFGEGSWLTVV.

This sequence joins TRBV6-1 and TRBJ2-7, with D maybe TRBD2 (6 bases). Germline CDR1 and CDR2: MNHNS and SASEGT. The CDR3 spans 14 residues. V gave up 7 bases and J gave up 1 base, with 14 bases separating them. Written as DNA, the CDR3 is TGTGCCAGCAAAAGGGGCGGGGCTTCCTACGAGCAGTACTTC. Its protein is CASKRGGASYEQYF.

The chain's CDR3 is CASSLGPQLNEQFF. The DNA for the CDR3 is TGTGCCAGCAGTTTAGGTCCCCAACTCAATGAGCAGTTCTTC. V gene TRBV28 combines with J gene TRBJ2-1; D unclear. The CDR3 covers 14 residues. V lost 2 bases to trimming and J lost 6 bases, with 11 bases between them. Germline V gene lookup returns CDR1 MDHEN and CDR2 SYDVKM. Variable domain in full (rest from reference TRBV28 and TRBJ2-1): DVKVTQSSRYLVKRTGEKVFLECVQDMDHENMFWYRQDPGLGLRLIYFSYDVKMKEKGDIPEGYSVSREKKERFSLILESASTNQTSMYLCASSLGPQLNEQFFGPGTRLTVL.

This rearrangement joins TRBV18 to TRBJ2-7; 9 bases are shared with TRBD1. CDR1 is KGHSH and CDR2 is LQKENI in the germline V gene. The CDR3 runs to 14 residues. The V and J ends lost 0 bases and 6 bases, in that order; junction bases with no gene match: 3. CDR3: CASSPPGTGREQYF. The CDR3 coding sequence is TGTGCCAGCTCACCACCCGGGACAGGGCGCGAGCAGTACTTC.

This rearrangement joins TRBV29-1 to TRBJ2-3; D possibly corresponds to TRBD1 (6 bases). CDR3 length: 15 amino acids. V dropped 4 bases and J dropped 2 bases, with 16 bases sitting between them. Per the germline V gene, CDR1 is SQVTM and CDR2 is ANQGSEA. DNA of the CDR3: TGCAGCGTTGCCCGTGGGGGCTCAGACACAGATACGCAGTATTTT. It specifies CSVARGGSDTDTQYF.

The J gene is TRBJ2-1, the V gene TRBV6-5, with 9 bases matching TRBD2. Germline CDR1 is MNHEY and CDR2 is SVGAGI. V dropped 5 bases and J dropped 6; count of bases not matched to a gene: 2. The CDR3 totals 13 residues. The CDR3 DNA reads TGTGCCAGCAGTGGACTAGCGCTCAATGAGCAGTTCTTC. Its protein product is CASSGLALNEQFF.

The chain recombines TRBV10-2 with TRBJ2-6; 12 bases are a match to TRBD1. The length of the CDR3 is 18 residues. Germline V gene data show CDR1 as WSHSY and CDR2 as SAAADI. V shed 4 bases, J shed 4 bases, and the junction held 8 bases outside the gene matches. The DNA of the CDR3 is TGCGCCAGCAGTGCCCTGGGACAGGGGGCAAGCGGGGCCAACGTCCTGACTTTC. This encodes CASSALGQGASGANVLTF.

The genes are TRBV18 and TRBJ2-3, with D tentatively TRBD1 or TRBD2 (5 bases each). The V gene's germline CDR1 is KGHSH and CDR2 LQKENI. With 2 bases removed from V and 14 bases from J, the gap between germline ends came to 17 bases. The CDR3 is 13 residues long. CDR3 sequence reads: CASSPSRDPEMYF. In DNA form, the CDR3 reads TGTGCCAGCTCACCATCCCGGGACCCCGAAATGTATTTT.

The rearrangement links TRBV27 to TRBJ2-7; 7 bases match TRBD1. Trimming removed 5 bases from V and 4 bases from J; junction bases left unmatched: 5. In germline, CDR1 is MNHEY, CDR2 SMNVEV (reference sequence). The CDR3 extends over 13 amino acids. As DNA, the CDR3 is TGTGCCAGCAGTAGGGACAGCGAATACGAGCAGTACTTC. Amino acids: CASSRDSEYEQYF.